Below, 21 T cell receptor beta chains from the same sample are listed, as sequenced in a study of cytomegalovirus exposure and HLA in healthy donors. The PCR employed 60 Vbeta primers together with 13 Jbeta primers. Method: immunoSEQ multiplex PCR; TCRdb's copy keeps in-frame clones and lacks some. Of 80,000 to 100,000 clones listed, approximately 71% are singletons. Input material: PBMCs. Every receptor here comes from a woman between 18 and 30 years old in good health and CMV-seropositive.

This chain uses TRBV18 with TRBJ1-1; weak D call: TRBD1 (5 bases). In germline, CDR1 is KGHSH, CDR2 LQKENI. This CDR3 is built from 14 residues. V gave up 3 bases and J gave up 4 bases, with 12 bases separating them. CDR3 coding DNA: TGTGCCAGCTCACCGGGGCAGGGAAGCACTGAAGCTTTCTTT. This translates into CASSPGQGSTEAFF.

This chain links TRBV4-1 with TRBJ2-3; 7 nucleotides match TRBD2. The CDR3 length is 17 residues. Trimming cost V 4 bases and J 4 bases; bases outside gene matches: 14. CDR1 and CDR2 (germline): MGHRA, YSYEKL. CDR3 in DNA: TGCGCCAGCAGCCCAGCACGGGGGGAGGGAAGGGCAGATACGCAGTATTTT. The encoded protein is CASSPARGEGRADTQYF.

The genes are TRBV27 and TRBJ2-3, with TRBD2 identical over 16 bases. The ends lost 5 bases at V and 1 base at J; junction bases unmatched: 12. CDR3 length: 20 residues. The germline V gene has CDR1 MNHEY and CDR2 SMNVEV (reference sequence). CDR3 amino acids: CASSPKSSGLAGGRTDTQYF. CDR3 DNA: TGTGCCAGCAGTCCTAAGAGTTCGGGACTAGCGGGAGGGCGCACAGATACGCAGTATTTT.

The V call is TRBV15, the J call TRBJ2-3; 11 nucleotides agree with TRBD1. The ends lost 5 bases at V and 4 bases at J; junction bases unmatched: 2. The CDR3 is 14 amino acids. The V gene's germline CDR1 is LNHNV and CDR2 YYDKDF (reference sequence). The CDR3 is CATSWDRGADTQYF. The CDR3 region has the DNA TGTGCCACCAGCTGGGACAGGGGGGCAGATACGCAGTATTTT.

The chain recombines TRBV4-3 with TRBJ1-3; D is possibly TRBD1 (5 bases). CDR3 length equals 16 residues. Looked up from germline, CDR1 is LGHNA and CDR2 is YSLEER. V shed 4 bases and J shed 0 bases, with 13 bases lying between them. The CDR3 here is CASSRRGGTSGNTIYF. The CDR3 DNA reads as TGCGCCAGCAGCCGTCGGGGGGGAACCTCTGGAAACACCATATATTTT.

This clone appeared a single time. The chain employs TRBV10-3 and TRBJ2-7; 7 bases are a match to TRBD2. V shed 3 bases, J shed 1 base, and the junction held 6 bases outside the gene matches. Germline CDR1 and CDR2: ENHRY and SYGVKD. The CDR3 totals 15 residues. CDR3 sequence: CAISDRDYLSYEQYF. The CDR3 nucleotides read TGTGCCATCAGTGACCGGGACTACTTATCCTACGAGCAGTACTTC.

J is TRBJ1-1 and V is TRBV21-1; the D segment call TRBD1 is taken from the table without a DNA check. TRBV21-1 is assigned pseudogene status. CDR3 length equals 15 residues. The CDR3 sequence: CASSKGGTGGTEAFF. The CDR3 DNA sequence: TGTGCCAGCAGCAAAGGAGGGACAGGGGGCACTGAAGCTTTCTTT.

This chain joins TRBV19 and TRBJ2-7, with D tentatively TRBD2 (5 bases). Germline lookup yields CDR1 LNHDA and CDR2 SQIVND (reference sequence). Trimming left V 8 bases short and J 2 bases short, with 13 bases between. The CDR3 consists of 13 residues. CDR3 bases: TGTGCCAGTTCCCGCGGGTTCGCCTACGAGCAGTACTTC. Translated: CASSRGFAYEQYF.

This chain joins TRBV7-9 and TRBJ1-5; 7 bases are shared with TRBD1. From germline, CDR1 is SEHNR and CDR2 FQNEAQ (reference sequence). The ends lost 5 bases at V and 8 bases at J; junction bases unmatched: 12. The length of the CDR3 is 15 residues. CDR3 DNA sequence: TGTGCCAGCAGCCGTGACGGGACAGCTCCAGAGCCCCAGCATTTT. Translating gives CASSRDGTAPEPQHF.

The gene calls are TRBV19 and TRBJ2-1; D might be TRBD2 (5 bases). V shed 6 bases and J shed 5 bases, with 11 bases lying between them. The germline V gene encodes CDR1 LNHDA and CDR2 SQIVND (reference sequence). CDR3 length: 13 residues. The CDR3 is CASSGEVNNEQFF. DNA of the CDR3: TGTGCCAGTAGCGGGGAAGTAAACAATGAGCAGTTCTTC.

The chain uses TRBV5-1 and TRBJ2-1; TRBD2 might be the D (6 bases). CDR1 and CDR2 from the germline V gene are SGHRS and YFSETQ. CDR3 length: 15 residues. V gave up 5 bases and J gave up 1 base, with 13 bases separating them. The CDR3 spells CASRSAGESYNEQFF. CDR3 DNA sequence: TGCGCCAGCAGATCAGCGGGCGAGTCCTACAATGAGCAGTTCTTC.

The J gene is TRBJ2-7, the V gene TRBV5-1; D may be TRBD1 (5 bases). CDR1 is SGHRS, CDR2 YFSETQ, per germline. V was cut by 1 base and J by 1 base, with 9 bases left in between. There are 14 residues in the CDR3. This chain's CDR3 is CASSLIGHSYEQYF. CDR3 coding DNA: TGCGCCAGCAGCTTGATCGGACATTCCTACGAGCAGTACTTC.

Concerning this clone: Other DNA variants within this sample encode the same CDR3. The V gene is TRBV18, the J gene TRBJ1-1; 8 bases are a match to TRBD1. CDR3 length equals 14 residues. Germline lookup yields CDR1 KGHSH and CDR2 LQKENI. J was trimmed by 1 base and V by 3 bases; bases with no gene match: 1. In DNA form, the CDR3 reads TGTGCCAGCTCACCCGGACAGGGGAACACTGAAGCTTTCTTT. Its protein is CASSPGQGNTEAFF.

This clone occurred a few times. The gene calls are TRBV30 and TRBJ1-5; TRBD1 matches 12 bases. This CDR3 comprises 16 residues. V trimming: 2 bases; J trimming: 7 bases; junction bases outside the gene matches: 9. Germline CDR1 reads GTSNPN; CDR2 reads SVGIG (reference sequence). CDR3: CAWSKGPGQGAQPQHF. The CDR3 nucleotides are TGTGCCTGGAGTAAAGGGCCGGGACAGGGGGCACAGCCCCAGCATTTT.

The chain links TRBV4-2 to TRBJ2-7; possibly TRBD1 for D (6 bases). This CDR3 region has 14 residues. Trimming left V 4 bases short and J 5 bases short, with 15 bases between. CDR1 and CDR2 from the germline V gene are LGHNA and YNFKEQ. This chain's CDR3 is CASSRGPLADEQYF. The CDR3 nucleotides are TGTGCCAGCAGCCGGGGGCCCTTAGCTGACGAGCAGTACTTC.

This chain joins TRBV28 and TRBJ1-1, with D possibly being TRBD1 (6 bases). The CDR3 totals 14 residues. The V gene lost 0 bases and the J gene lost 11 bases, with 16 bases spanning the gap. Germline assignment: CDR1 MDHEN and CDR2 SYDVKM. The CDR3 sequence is CASSLWGANRNAFF. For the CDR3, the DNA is TGTGCCAGCAGTTTATGGGGGGCCAATCGGAACGCTTTCTTT.

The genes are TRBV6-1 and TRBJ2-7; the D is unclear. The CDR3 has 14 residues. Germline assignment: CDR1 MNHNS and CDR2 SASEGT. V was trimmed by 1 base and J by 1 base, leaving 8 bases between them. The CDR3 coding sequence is TGTGCCAGCAGTGAAGAACGGAGTTCCTACGAGCAGTACTTC. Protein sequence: CASSEERSSYEQYF.

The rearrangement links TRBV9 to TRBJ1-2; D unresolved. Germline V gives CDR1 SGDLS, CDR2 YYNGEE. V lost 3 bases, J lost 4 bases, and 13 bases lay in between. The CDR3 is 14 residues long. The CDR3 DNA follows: TGTGCCAGCAGCGGCGGCGGAGGACTCTATGGCTACACCTTC. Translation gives CASSGGGGLYGYTF.

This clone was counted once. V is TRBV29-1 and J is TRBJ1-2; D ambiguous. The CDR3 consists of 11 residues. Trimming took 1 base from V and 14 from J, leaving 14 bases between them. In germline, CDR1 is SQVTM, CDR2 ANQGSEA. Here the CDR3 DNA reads TGCAGCGTTGAAGCCGCTGGTGGAGGGACCTTC. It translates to CSVEAAGGGTF.

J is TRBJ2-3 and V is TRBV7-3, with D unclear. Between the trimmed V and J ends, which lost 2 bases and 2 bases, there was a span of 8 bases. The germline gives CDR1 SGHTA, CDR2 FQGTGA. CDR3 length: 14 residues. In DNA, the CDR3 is TGTGCCAGCAGCTTACGCGGATCCACAGATACGCAGTATTTT. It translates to CASSLRGSTDTQYF.

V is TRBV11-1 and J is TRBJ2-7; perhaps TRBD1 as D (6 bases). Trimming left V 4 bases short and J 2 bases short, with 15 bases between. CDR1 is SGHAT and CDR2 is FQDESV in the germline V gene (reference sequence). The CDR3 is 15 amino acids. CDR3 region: CASSWGRGPTYEQYF. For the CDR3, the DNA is TGTGCCAGCAGCTGGGGCAGGGGCCCTACCTACGAGCAGTACTTC.